This T cell receptor (beta chain) derives from a study of memory CD4+ T cells and cytomegalovirus serostatus. Study at large: Of the healthy Belgian adults, eight or nine were CMV seropositive and 20 to 30 seronegative. Study observations and caveats: About 40% of the roughly 160 known CMV-associated TCRbeta sequences appeared in CD4+ memory.

Libraries were prepared by immunoSEQ multiplex PCR; TCRdb keeps only in-frame clonotypes and omits some of them. Counted here are over 35,000 clones, around 78% occurring once; the ten biggest clones make up 0.94%. Notes on this clone: What it binds is unknown.

Single viable CD3+CD4+CD8-CD45RO+ cells were sorted as the memory CD4+ T cells. The CDR3 has 15 residues. Germline values: CDR1 MNHNS, CDR2 SASEGT. The V end was cut by 0 bases, the J end by 3 bases, with 9 bases between. Sequenced sample: memory CD4+ T cells from blood. The chain has TRBV6-1 and TRBJ1-3; a weak D match, TRBD1 (6 bases). The clonotype comes from an adult in good health and CMV-seronegative. DNA for the CDR3: TGTGCCAGCAGTGAAGCGAGGGGGGGTGGAAACACCATATATTTT. Protein: CASSEARGGGNTIYF.